This entry is about one T cell receptor (beta chain). Germline V gene lookup returns CDR1 MNHNS and CDR2 SASEGT. The V end was cut by 5 bases, the J end by 9 bases, with 16 bases between. This CDR3 is built from 13 residues. The sample is drawn from a study of monozygotic twins with cystic fibrosis. Clones were sequenced by immunoSEQ multiplex PCR, and TCRdb holds only the in-frame ones, with some missing. The repertoire has around 27,000 clones, around nine tenths of them found once; the top ten carry around 0.57%. The sequenced sample consisted of blood. The origin of this receptor is a girl aged 2-10 years with cystic fibrosis. The chain carries TRBV6-1 and TRBJ1-1; a possible D gene is TRBD1 (5 bases). The CDR3 nucleotides are TGTGCCAGCAGTCCCGCAGGGACGGCCCAAGCTTTCTTT. It codes for CASSPAGTAQAFF.